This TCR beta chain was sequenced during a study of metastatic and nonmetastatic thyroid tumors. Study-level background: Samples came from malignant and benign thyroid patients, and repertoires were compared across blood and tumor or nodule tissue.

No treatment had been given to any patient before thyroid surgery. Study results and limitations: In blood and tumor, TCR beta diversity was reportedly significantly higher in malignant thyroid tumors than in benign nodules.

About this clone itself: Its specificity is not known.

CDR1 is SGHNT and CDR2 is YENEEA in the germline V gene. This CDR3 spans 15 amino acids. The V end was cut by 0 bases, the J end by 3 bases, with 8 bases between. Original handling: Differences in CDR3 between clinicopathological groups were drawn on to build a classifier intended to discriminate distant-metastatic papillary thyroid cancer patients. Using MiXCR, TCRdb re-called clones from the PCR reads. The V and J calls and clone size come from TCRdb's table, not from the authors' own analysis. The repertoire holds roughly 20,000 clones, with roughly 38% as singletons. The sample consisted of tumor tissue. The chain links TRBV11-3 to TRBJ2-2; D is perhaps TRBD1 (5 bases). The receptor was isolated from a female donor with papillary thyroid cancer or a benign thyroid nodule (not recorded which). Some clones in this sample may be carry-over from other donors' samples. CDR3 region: CASSLDDRHTGELFF. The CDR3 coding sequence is TGTGCCAGCAGCTTAGATGACAGACACACCGGGGAGCTGTTTTTT. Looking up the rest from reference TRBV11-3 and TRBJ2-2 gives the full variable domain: EAGVVQSPRYKIIEKKQPVAFWCNPISGHNTLYWYLQNLGQGPELLIRYENEEAVDDSQLPKDRFSAERLKGVDSTLKIQPAELGDSAVYLCASSLDDRHTGELFFGEGSRLTVL.